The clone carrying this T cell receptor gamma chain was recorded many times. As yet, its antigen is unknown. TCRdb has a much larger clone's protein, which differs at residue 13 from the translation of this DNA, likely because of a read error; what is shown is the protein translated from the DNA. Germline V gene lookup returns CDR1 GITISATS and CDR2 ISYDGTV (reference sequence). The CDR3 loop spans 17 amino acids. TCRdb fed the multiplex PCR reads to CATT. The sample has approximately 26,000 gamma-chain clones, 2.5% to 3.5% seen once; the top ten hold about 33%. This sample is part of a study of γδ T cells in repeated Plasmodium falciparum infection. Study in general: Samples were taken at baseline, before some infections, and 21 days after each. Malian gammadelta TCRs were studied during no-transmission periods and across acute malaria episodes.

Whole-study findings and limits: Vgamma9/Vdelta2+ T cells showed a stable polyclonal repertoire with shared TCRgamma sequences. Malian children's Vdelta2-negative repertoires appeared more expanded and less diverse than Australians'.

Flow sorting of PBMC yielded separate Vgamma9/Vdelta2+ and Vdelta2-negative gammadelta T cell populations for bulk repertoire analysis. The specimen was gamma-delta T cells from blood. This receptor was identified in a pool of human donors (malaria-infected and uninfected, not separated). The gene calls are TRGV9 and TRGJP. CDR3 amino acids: CALWEVQGGLGKRIKVF. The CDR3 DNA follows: TGTGCCTTGTGGGAGGTGCAAGGGGGGTTGGGCAAAAGAATCAAGGTATTT.